A single sample gave rise to the 27 T cell receptor beta chains below, sequenced in a study of shared clonotypes between healthy human individuals. Profiling relied on immunoSEQ multiplex PCR, and the TCRdb table lists in-frame clones only, not all of them. The repertoire holds 450,000 to 600,000 clones, with less than 85% as singletons. The specimen sequenced was PBMCs. The source is a middle-aged woman in good health. Some clones in this sample may be carry-over from other donors' samples.

This clone was detected once. The chain recombines TRBV5-1 with TRBJ1-1, with D maybe TRBD1 (6 bases). Per the germline V gene, CDR1 is SGHRS and CDR2 is YFSETQ. Trimming shortened V by 0 bases and J by 1 base, and 16 bases separated the two germline ends. The CDR3 has 17 amino acids. The CDR3 bases are TGCGCCAGCAGCTTGGCGATGGGGGCCCGGGGGAACACTGAAGCTTTCTTT. This sequence encodes CASSLAMGARGNTEAFF.

The chain is built from TRBV4-1 and TRBJ2-7; no firm D call. Germline assignment: CDR1 MGHRA and CDR2 YSYEKL. V was cut by 2 bases and J by 3 bases, with 8 bases left in between. The CDR3 is 13 amino acids. The DNA for the CDR3 is TGCGCCAGCAGCCAAAGATTGCTCTACGAGCAGTACTTC. It translates to CASSQRLLYEQYF.

This clone was seen a few times. The chain joins TRBV9 to TRBJ1-2, with 8 bases identical to TRBD1. Looked up from germline, CDR1 is SGDLS and CDR2 is YYNGEE. The V segment lost 4 bases and the J segment 4 bases; nucleotides outside the gene matches: 6. The CDR3 contains 14 residues. This CDR3 reads CASSQTGGGYGYTF. CDR3 DNA: TGTGCCAGCAGCCAAACAGGGGGAGGCTATGGCTACACCTTC.

CDR3 region: CASSRGPAEAFF. DNA for the CDR3: TGTGCCAGCAGTAGGGGGCCGGCTGAAGCTTTCTTT. This chain joins TRBV6-1 and TRBJ1-1; 7 nucleotides align to TRBD1. There are 12 residues in the CDR3. V lost 5 bases to trimming and J lost 6 bases; unmatched junction nucleotides: 3. Germline V lookup: CDR1 MNHNS, CDR2 SASEGT.

The J gene is TRBJ2-7, the V gene TRBV30; the D gene is possibly TRBD1 (6 bases). Trimming pared 5 bases from V and 2 bases from J, leaving 19 bases between. The CDR3 runs 15 residues. Germline V CDR1 and CDR2: GTSNPN, SVGIG (reference sequence). CDR3 coding DNA: TGTGCCTGGGGGGGCCGGGGCCGAGGCCCCTACGAGCAGTACTTC. Protein product: CAWGGRGRGPYEQYF.

This clone was seen only a few times. The chain combines TRBV7-2 with TRBJ1-5; D possibly corresponds to TRBD1 (5 bases). The CDR3 consists of 15 residues. CDR1 is SGHTA and CDR2 is FQGNSA in the germline V gene. V lost 0 bases and J lost 11, with 17 bases in between. The CDR3 loop is CASSLAGQGGLAQHF. The CDR3 nucleotides are TGTGCCAGCAGCTTAGCCGGTCAGGGTGGGTTGGCCCAGCATTTT.

The CDR3 DNA follows: TGTGCCAGCAGCTTAGTTAGCCCCGGGGAGCTGTTTTTT. Protein product: CASSLVSPGELFF. The chain joins TRBV11-3 to TRBJ2-2; D is ambiguous. Deletions cut 1 base from V and 6 bases from J, with 6 bases between. CDR3 length: 13 residues. The V gene's germline CDR1 is SGHNT and CDR2 YENEEA. Supplemented by reference TRBV11-3 and TRBJ2-2, the full variable domain reads EAGVVQSPRYKIIEKKQPVAFWCNPISGHNTLYWYLQNLGQGPELLIRYENEEAVDDSQLPKDRFSAERLKGVDSTLKIQPAELGDSAVYLCASSLVSPGELFFGEGSRLTVL.

This chain's CDR3 is CASGLDYGGYTF. CDR3 nucleotides: TGTGCTAGTGGTTTGGATTATGGGGGCTACACCTTC. The V call is TRBV12-5, the J call TRBJ1-2; D ambiguous. CDR3 size: 12 residues. Trimming left V 1 base short and J 8 bases short, with 8 bases between. CDR1 is LGHNT, CDR2 FRNRAP, per germline.

V is TRBV25-1 and J is TRBJ2-3; TRBD1 aligns across 7 bases. This CDR3 region has 14 residues. Per the germline V gene, CDR1 is MGHDK and CDR2 is SYGVNS. The trim removed 8 bases at V and 2 bases at J, leaving 7 bases unmatched. In DNA form, the CDR3 reads TGTGCCAGCGTACGGGACAGTAACACAGATACGCAGTATTTT. It is translated as CASVRDSNTDTQYF. Looking up the rest from reference TRBV25-1 and TRBJ2-3 gives the full variable domain: EADIYQTPRYLVIGTGKKITLECSQTMGHDKMYWYQQDPGMELHLIHYSYGVNSTEKGDLSSESTVSRIRTEHFPLTLESARPSHTSQYLCASVRDSNTDTQYFGPGTRLTVL.

J is TRBJ2-7 and V is TRBV25-1; D is unclear. The germline gives CDR1 MGHDK, CDR2 SYGVNS. The V end was cut by 2 bases, the J end by 6 bases, with 14 bases between. The CDR3 contains 14 residues. The chain's CDR3 is CASSEKAKGTEQYF. As DNA, the CDR3 is TGTGCCAGCAGTGAAAAGGCGAAGGGTACCGAGCAGTACTTC.

The chain combines TRBV5-1 with TRBJ1-3, with 9 bases fitting TRBD1. In germline, CDR1 is SGHRS, CDR2 YFSETQ. The CDR3 consists of 15 residues. The V and J ends lost 0 bases and 4 bases, in that order; junction bases with no gene match: 2. CDR3 residues: CASSLVGQGGNTIYF. The CDR3 DNA follows: TGCGCCAGCAGCTTGGTGGGACAGGGAGGAAACACCATATATTTT.

V and J are TRBV30 and TRBJ1-1; D might be TRBD1 (5 bases). Germline CDR1 reads GTSNPN; CDR2 reads SVGIG (reference sequence). CDR3 length: 12 residues. Trimming stripped 0 bases from V and 6 bases from J, with 8 bases between. CDR3 coding DNA: TGTGCCTGGAGTGTCGGGGCCTCTGAAGCTTTCTTT. Translating it yields CAWSVGASEAFF.

The rearrangement uses TRBV5-1 and TRBJ2-2; 13 bases fit TRBD2. CDR3 size: 18 residues. V lost 0 bases to trimming and J lost 2 bases; unmatched junction nucleotides: 4. Germline CDR1 SGHRS, CDR2 YFSETQ. CDR3 DNA: TGCGCCAGCAGCTTGGCGGGGACTAGCGGGATAAACACCGGGGAGCTGTTTTTT. Amino acids: CASSLAGTSGINTGELFF.

The CDR3 region has the DNA TGTGCCAGCTCACCGCAGGGGGCGTATGGGGCCAACGTCCTGACTTTC. Residues: CASSPQGAYGANVLTF. The V call is TRBV18, the J call TRBJ2-6, with TRBD1 matching 8 bases. CDR3 length: 16 residues. V was pared by 3 bases and J by 3 bases, with 4 bases of the junction left unmatched. Germline V gene lookup returns CDR1 KGHSH and CDR2 LQKENI.

The rearrangement links TRBV9 to TRBJ2-1, with D hard to call. The CDR3 is made up of 13 amino acids. Germline CDR1 reads SGDLS; CDR2 reads YYNGEE. The germline V and J ends were trimmed by 4 bases and 2 bases, with 7 bases remaining between them. DNA of the CDR3: TGTGCCAGCAGCTCTGGGGCCTACAATGAGCAGTTCTTC. It codes for CASSSGAYNEQFF.

The rearrangement uses TRBV2 and TRBJ2-1; 8 nucleotides line up with TRBD2. V was clipped by 7 bases and J by 3 bases; unmatched bases: 2. Germline loops: CDR1 SNHLY, CDR2 FYNNEI. This CDR3 has 13 amino acids. The CDR3 here is CASMSGSYNEQFF. In DNA form, the CDR3 reads TGTGCCAGCATGAGCGGGAGCTACAATGAGCAGTTCTTC.

Only a few counts were recorded for this clone. The J gene is TRBJ2-3, the V gene TRBV7-2, with a tentative D call TRBD1 (5 bases). Trimming removed 5 bases from V and 1 base from J, with 10 bases in between. Germline V gene lookup returns CDR1 SGHTA and CDR2 FQGNSA. CDR3 length: 14 residues. The CDR3 is CASSPLRGTDTQYF. The CDR3 DNA reads TGTGCCAGCAGCCCCCTCAGGGGCACAGATACGCAGTATTTT.

J is TRBJ2-2 and V is TRBV15, with D possibly being TRBD2 (6 bases). The CDR3 totals 21 residues. Looked up from germline, CDR1 is LNHNV and CDR2 is YYDKDF (reference sequence). V was shortened by 2 bases and J by 3 bases, with 28 bases between the two germline ends. The CDR3 DNA reads TGTGCCACCAGCAGATCTACTAACAGGTTCGGACGGGGGATTGACACCGGGGAGCTGTTTTTT. It yields the protein CATSRSTNRFGRGIDTGELFF.

The chain joins TRBV15 to TRBJ2-5, with D tentatively TRBD1 or TRBD2 (6 bases each). The V and J ends lost 1 base and 3 bases respectively, with 12 bases between them. This CDR3 region has 15 residues. Germline values: CDR1 LNHNV, CDR2 YYDKDF (reference sequence). The CDR3 DNA reads as TGTGCCACCAGCAGAGCTAAGGGGGGAAAAGAGACCCAGTACTTC. This gives the protein CATSRAKGGKETQYF. Variable domain in full (rest from reference TRBV15 and TRBJ2-5): DAMVIQNPRYQVTQFGKPVTLSCSQTLNHNVMYWYQQKSSQAPKLLFHYYDKDFNNEADTPDNFQSRRPNTSFCFLDIRSPGLGDTAMYLCATSRAKGGKETQYFGPGTRLLVL.

The chain combines TRBV18 with TRBJ1-4; D not certain. Germline V gene sequence: CDR1 KGHSH, CDR2 LQKENI. Trimming removed 0 bases at V and 0 bases at J, with 8 bases between. The CDR3 consists of 16 residues. CDR3 nucleotides: TGTGCCAGCTCACCACCTCGGGAGGCAACTAATGAAAAACTGTTTTTT. The encoded protein is CASSPPREATNEKLFF.

The rearrangement joins TRBV7-8 to TRBJ1-2; no reliable D call. Germline V gene lookup returns CDR1 SGHVS and CDR2 FQNEAQ. CDR3 size: 13 residues. The germline V and J ends were trimmed by 7 bases and 7 bases, with 16 bases remaining between them. In nucleotides, the CDR3 is TGTGCCAGCACCCTCCACGGGAATTCTGGCTACACCTTC. It translates to CASTLHGNSGYTF.

The chain joins TRBV30 to TRBJ2-3; TRBD2 matches 9 bases. The length of the CDR3 is 16 residues. Germline V gene data show CDR1 as GTSNPN and CDR2 as SVGIG (reference sequence). After removal of 2 bases from V and 1 base from J, the junction contained 7 bases not matched to a gene. The CDR3 coding sequence is TGTGCCTGGAGTACGGGGAGGACTAGCGGCACAGATACGCAGTATTTT. Amino acid sequence: CAWSTGRTSGTDTQYF.

V is TRBV14 and J is TRBJ2-7; 9 nucleotides align to TRBD2. The CDR3 is made up of 15 amino acids. The V and J ends lost 4 bases and 4 bases, in that order; junction bases with no gene match: 8. CDR1 and CDR2 (germline): SGHDN, FVKESK. CDR3 sequence reads: CASSRGGSGRYEQYF. The CDR3 DNA follows: TGTGCCAGCAGCCGAGGGGGGAGCGGGAGGTACGAGCAGTACTTC.

The V call is TRBV28, the J call TRBJ2-1; perhaps D is TRBD1 or TRBD2 (6 bases each). CDR1 MDHEN and CDR2 SYDVKM come from the germline V gene. This CDR3 contains 15 residues. Between the trimmed V and J ends, which lost 4 bases and 0 bases, there was a span of 10 bases. CDR3 DNA sequence: TGTGCCAGCAGTTCCGGGGGCCCCTCCTACAATGAGCAGTTCTTC. This translates into CASSSGGPSYNEQFF.

This clone turned up a few times. The sample carries other DNA sequences with the same CDR3. The rearrangement links TRBV6-1 to TRBJ2-1, with 7 nucleotides matching TRBD1. Germline V gene data show CDR1 as MNHNS and CDR2 as SASEGT. V was pared by 6 bases and J by 0 bases, with 2 bases of the junction left unmatched. This CDR3 is built from 14 residues. This chain's CDR3 is CASSGTDSYNEQFF. DNA of the CDR3: TGTGCCAGCAGCGGGACAGACTCCTACAATGAGCAGTTCTTC.

The V call is TRBV9, the J call TRBJ2-7, with a possible D match to TRBD2 (5 bases). V was cut by 4 bases and J by 2 bases, with 7 bases left in between. This CDR3 comprises 12 residues. CDR1 and CDR2 from the germline V gene are SGDLS and YYNGEE. This CDR3 reads CASSSGAYEQYF. For the CDR3, the DNA is TGTGCCAGCAGCTCCGGGGCCTACGAGCAGTACTTC.

The chain couples TRBV7-9 to TRBJ2-4; 14 nucleotides agree with TRBD2. V lost 4 bases and J lost 8; bases outside the gene matches: 7. This CDR3 comprises 16 residues. Germline values: CDR1 SEHNR, CDR2 FQNEAQ (reference sequence). The CDR3 loop is CASSSGLAGGLDIQYF. DNA for the CDR3: TGTGCCAGCAGCTCCGGACTAGCGGGAGGCTTGGACATTCAGTACTTC.